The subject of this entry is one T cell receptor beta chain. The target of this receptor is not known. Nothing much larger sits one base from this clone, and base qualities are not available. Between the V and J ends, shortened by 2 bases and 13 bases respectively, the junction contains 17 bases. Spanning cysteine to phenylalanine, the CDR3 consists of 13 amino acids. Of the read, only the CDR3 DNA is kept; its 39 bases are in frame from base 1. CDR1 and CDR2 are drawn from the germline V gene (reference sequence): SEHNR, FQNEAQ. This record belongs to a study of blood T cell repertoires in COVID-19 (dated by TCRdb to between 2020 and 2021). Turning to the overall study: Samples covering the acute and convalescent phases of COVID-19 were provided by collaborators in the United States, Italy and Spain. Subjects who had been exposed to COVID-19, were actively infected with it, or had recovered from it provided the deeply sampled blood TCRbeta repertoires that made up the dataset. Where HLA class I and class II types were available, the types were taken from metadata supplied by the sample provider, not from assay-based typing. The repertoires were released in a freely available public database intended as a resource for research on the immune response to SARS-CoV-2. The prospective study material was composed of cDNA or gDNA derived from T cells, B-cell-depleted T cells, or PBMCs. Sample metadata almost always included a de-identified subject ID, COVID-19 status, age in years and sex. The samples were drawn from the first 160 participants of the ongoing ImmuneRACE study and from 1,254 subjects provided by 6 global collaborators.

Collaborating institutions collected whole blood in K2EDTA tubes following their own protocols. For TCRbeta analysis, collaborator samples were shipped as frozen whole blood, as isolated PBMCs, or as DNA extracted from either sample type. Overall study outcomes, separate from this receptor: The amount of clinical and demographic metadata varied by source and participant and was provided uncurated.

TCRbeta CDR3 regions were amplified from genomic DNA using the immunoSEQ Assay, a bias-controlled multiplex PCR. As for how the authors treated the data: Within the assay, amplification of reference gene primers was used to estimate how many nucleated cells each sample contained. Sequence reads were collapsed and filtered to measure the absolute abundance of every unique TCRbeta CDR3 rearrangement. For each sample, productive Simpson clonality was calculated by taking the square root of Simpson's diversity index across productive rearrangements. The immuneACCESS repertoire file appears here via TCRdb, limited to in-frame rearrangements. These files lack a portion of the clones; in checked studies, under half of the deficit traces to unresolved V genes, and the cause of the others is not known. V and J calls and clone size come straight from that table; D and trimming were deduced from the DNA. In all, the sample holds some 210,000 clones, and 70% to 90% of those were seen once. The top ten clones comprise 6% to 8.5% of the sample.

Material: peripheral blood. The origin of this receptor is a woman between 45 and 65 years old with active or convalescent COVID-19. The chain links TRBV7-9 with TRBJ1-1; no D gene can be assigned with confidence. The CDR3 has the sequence CASSLLDARASFF. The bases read TGTGCCAGCAGCTTACTTGACGCGAGGGCGAGTTTCTTT.